Listed here are 10 T cell receptor beta chains from one sample, sequenced in a study of blood T cell repertoires in COVID-19. Clones were read by immunoSEQ multiplex PCR, and TCRdb kept only the in-frame ones, dropping some. The table lists roughly 100,000 clones, 75% to 90% of them singletons. The sample comprised peripheral blood. Receptors originate from a human donor in a cohort sampled during active or convalescent COVID-19.

The rearrangement uses TRBV19 and TRBJ2-5, with TRBD2 as a possible D gene (6 bases). Germline loops: CDR1 LNHDA, CDR2 SQIVND (reference sequence). The V and J ends lost 6 bases and 3 bases respectively, with 11 bases between them. The CDR3 has 13 amino acids. The CDR3 region has the DNA TGTGCCAGTAGGGAGAGGACTAAAGAGACCCAGTACTTC. It encodes CASRERTKETQYF.

This chain links TRBV9 with TRBJ2-7; TRBD2 is a possible D gene (5 bases). Trimming took off 0 bases at V and 2 bases at J, with 9 bases between the two ends. The CDR3 has 14 amino acids. Germline CDR1 reads SGDLS; CDR2 reads YYNGEE. The CDR3 sequence: CASSVAGLPYEQYF. As DNA, the CDR3 is TGTGCCAGCAGCGTAGCAGGACTTCCCTACGAGCAGTACTTC.

The chain carries TRBV4-1 and TRBJ2-5; D may be TRBD2 (5 bases). CDR3 length: 15 amino acids. V was cut by 2 bases and J by 2 bases, with 12 bases left in between. CDR1 and CDR2 (germline): MGHRA, YSYEKL. The chain's CDR3 is CASSQNREVQETQYF. The DNA for the CDR3 is TGCGCCAGCAGCCAAAACCGGGAAGTACAAGAGACCCAGTACTTC.

The genes are TRBV5-5 and TRBJ1-1, with D possibly matching TRBD1 (5 bases). The CDR3 consists of 14 residues. Trimming took off 2 bases at V and 1 base at J, with 9 bases between the two ends. Germline V lookup: CDR1 SGHKS, CDR2 YYEKEE (reference sequence). CDR3 sequence: CASSLETENTEAFF. The CDR3, as DNA: TGTGCCAGCAGCTTAGAGACAGAGAACACTGAAGCTTTCTTT.

This rearrangement joins TRBV10-3 to TRBJ2-5, with 8 nucleotides matching TRBD1. Germline-derived CDR1 and CDR2 are ENHRY and SYGVKD. This CDR3 has 14 amino acids. After removal of 9 bases from V and 5 bases from J, the junction contained 11 bases not matched to a gene. The CDR3 DNA is TGTGCCATTGCCCCAGGGACAGGCGGGGAGACCCAGTACTTC. Translated: CAIAPGTGGETQYF.

The chain uses TRBV30 and TRBJ1-2; D not resolved. This CDR3 spans 12 amino acids. Germline V CDR1 and CDR2: GTSNPN, SVGIG (reference sequence). Trimming stripped 1 base from V and 5 bases from J, with 8 bases between. CDR3 protein: CAWSDRDYGYTF. CDR3 DNA sequence: TGTGCCTGGAGTGACCGGGATTATGGCTACACCTTC. The full variable domain, rest sourced from reference TRBV30 and TRBJ1-2, is SQTIHQWPATLVQPVGSPLSLECTVEGTSNPNLYWYRQAAGRGLQLLFYSVGIGQISSEVPQNLSASRPQDRQFILSSKKLLLSDSGFYLCAWSDRDYGYTFGSGTRLTVV.

The V call is TRBV2, the J call TRBJ2-7, with D tentatively TRBD1 (5 bases). The ends were cut back, 7 bases at V and 3 bases at J, with 16 bases in the middle. Germline CDR1 and CDR2: SNHLY and FYNNEI. CDR3 length: 14 residues. CDR3 DNA: TGTGCCAGCATTGGGCAGGGAAAGGGCTACGAGCAGTACTTC. This translates into CASIGQGKGYEQYF.

The chain has TRBV6-1 and TRBJ1-2; D uncertain. The CDR3 sequence is 15 residues long. In germline, CDR1 is MNHNS, CDR2 SASEGT. With 3 bases removed from V and 4 bases from J, the gap between germline ends came to 15 bases. The CDR3 loop is CASSDTITAVYGYTF. In DNA form, the CDR3 reads TGTGCCAGCAGTGATACCATCACGGCGGTCTATGGCTACACCTTC.

The chain carries TRBV12-3 or TRBV12-4 and TRBJ2-2; D may be TRBD2 (6 bases). Deletions cut 5 bases from V and 9 bases from J, with 10 bases between. The CDR3 has 12 amino acids. CDR3 residues: CASSRLVWELFF. CDR3 DNA sequence: TGTGCCAGCAGTCGACTAGTTTGGGAGCTGTTTTTT.

J is TRBJ2-1 and V is TRBV5-1; 10 nucleotides line up with TRBD2. Germline V lookup: CDR1 SGHRS, CDR2 YFSETQ. Trimming at V came to 5 bases and at J to 4 bases, leaving 9 bases not matched to a gene. The CDR3 extends over 16 amino acids. CDR3 coding DNA: TGCGCCAGCAGTCCAGGGGCTAGCGGGGGATACAATGAGCAGTTCTTC. It specifies CASSPGASGGYNEQFF. The variable domain in full, with the rest retrieved from reference TRBV5-1 and TRBJ2-1, is KAGVTQTPRYLIKTRGQQVTLSCSPISGHRSVSWYQQTPGQGLQFLFEYFSETQRNKGNFPGRFSGRQFSNSRSEMNVSTLELGDSALYLCASSPGASGGYNEQFFGPGTRLTVL.